The clone carrying this TCR beta chain is a singleton in its sample. Assay used: immunoSEQ multiplex PCR; TCRdb lists only in-frame clones, some missing. The table lists 300,000 to 400,000 clones, under 90% of them singletons. Treatment specified: some 20 received Ad26.COV2.S at low or high dose, single or two shots; several received placebo; per-sample allocation not given. The samples were gathered on day 63 after the first injection of vaccine or placebo. It was Wuhan-strain SARS-CoV-2 spike that the Ad26 vaccine vector expressed. This sample was taken from a study of Ad26.COV2.S vaccination and SARS-CoV-2 variants. Between the trimmed V and J ends, which lost 10 bases and 2 bases, there was a span of 9 bases. Germline-derived CDR1 and CDR2 are MDHEN and SYDVKM. This CDR3 has 12 residues.

The rearrangement uses TRBV28 and TRBJ2-1; maybe TRBD2 (5 bases). The input for sequencing was peripheral blood, taken in a trial of Ad26.COV2.S vaccine versus placebo. This receptor was obtained from a person between 18 and 59 years old who received the Ad26.COV2.S COVID-19 vaccine or a placebo. CDR3 region: CATRVTYNEQFF. CDR3 DNA: TGTGCCACGCGGGTAACCTACAATGAGCAGTTCTTC.